This TCR beta chain was recovered during a study of monozygotic twins with cystic fibrosis. Study-wide results and caveats: Clonality was generally low (median about 0.0095), higher in the most severe patients. In 13 of 16 pairs, V gene usage was closest to the co-twin's.

This clone was observed once. Its antigen is as yet unknown. Using immunoSEQ multiplex PCR, the repertoire was profiled, and TCRdb retains in-frame clones only, with some absent. The sample gives around 30,000 clones, approximately 97% of which show up once; 0.15% to 0.2% is in the top ten. This clonotype was sampled from a girl under 10 years old with cystic fibrosis. The specimen sequenced was blood.

CDR3 DNA: TGTGCCAGCAGCTTAGTGGGACAGGGCCGGCGTAACACTGAAGCTTTCTTT. Translating gives CASSLVGQGRRNTEAFF. The chain recombines TRBV7-9 with TRBJ1-1, with 9 nucleotides matching TRBD1. Losses at the gene ends were 1 base for V and 2 bases for J; bases not matched to a gene: 8. CDR1 and CDR2 (germline): SEHNR, FQNEAQ (reference sequence). The CDR3 consists of 17 residues.